This entry lists 22 T cell receptor beta chains sequenced from one sample in a study of T cell changes during pregnancy in multiple sclerosis. This table comes from immunoSEQ multiplex PCR, and its TCRdb copy is limited to in-frame clones, with some not included. The sample has 80,000 or so clones, just over 90% seen once. Sequencing was performed on peripheral blood, taken before pregnancy. The receptors were sampled from a female donor with multiple sclerosis, enrolled in a pregnancy study.

This chain connects TRBV29-1 to TRBJ1-1, with D possibly matching TRBD1 (6 bases). CDR3 length: 11 amino acids. V lost 7 bases and J lost 5, with 11 bases in between. Germline assignment: CDR1 SQVTM and CDR2 ANQGSEA. CDR3 loop: CSASQGTEAFF. The CDR3 nucleotides read TGCAGCGCTAGCCAGGGGACTGAAGCTTTCTTT.

J is TRBJ2-2 and V is TRBV27, with no clear D. The CDR3 sequence is 12 residues long. V lost 4 bases, J lost 4 bases, and 4 bases lay in between. Germline V gives CDR1 MNHEY, CDR2 SMNVEV (reference sequence). The CDR3 DNA follows: TGTGCCAGCAGTTGGAGCACCGGGGAGCTGTTTTTT. Translated: CASSWSTGELFF.

The chain uses TRBV18 and TRBJ1-2; unclear D gene. Per germline, CDR1 KGHSH and CDR2 LQKENI. V was clipped by 6 bases and J by 8 bases, with 22 bases between them. The CDR3 covers 15 residues. The CDR3 nucleotides read TGTGCCAGCTCGGACGTGGGCCACCTGGGAGAAGGCTACACCTTC. This codes for CASSDVGHLGEGYTF.

This clone was observed once. V is TRBV4-3 and J is TRBJ2-7; 14 nucleotides agree with TRBD2. The CDR3 sequence is 17 residues long. The germline V gene has CDR1 LGHNA and CDR2 YSLEER. With V trimmed by 1 base and J by 5 bases, 7 bases remained unmatched. The CDR3 loop reads CASSQVKGLAGVHEQYF. Here the CDR3 DNA reads TGCGCCAGCAGCCAAGTTAAGGGACTAGCGGGAGTCCACGAGCAGTACTTC.

V gene TRBV27 combines with J gene TRBJ2-7, with 9 bases lining up with TRBD1. The CDR3 has 14 amino acids. Trimming at V came to 4 bases and at J to 0 bases, leaving 1 base not matched to a gene. Germline V CDR1 and CDR2: MNHEY, SMNVEV (reference sequence). This CDR3 reads CASSSGQGSYEQYF. The CDR3 DNA reads as TGTGCCAGCAGTTCGGGACAGGGCTCCTACGAGCAGTACTTC.

This chain links TRBV27 with TRBJ1-5, with TRBD1 matching 9 bases. Germline V gene lookup returns CDR1 MNHEY and CDR2 SMNVEV (reference sequence). V dropped 0 bases and J dropped 6; count of bases not matched to a gene: 6. This CDR3 contains 16 residues. The CDR3 reads CASSLSRDRASQPQHF. The CDR3 coding sequence is TGTGCCAGCAGTTTATCGAGGGACAGGGCGAGTCAGCCCCAGCATTTT.

V and J are TRBV4-1 and TRBJ1-1; 9 nucleotides match TRBD1. The V gene end was trimmed by 6 bases and the J gene end by 0 bases; junction bases not matched to a gene: 8. The CDR3 sequence is 16 residues long. Germline CDR1 and CDR2: MGHRA and YSYEKL. This chain's CDR3 is CASREQGALLNTEAFF. The CDR3 DNA reads as TGCGCCAGCAGAGAACAGGGGGCTCTTCTGAACACTGAAGCTTTCTTT.

In DNA form, the CDR3 reads TGTGCCAGCAGTTTATCAGGGCGGGATGAAAAACTGTTTTTT. Protein product: CASSLSGRDEKLFF. This chain links TRBV27 with TRBJ1-4; D is undetermined. Deletions cut 0 bases from V and 6 bases from J, with 8 bases between. The CDR3 has 14 residues. CDR1 is MNHEY, CDR2 SMNVEV, per germline (reference sequence).

The rearrangement uses TRBV10-3 and TRBJ2-2; perhaps TRBD2 as D (5 bases). CDR3 length equals 13 residues. Germline loops: CDR1 ENHRY, CDR2 SYGVKD. Trimming took 10 bases from V and 4 from J, leaving 13 bases between them. CDR3 region: CATRGPGTGELFF. In DNA, the CDR3 is TGTGCCACCCGAGGGCCGGGCACCGGGGAGCTGTTTTTT.

The chain couples TRBV4-2 to TRBJ2-7; no reliable D call. Trimming left V 2 bases short and J 2 bases short, with 13 bases between. The CDR3 covers 15 residues. Germline V lookup: CDR1 LGHNA, CDR2 YNFKEQ. The CDR3 reads CASSQLTPPTYEQYF. CDR3 nucleotides: TGTGCCAGCAGCCAATTGACTCCCCCAACCTACGAGCAGTACTTC.

V gene TRBV5-1 combines with J gene TRBJ2-7; D not certain. Per germline, CDR1 SGHRS and CDR2 YFSETQ. The CDR3 runs 15 residues. V lost 4 bases, J lost 1 base, and 15 bases lay in between. The CDR3 DNA is TGCGCCAGCAGCCCGGAGTTGGCGCCATCCTACGAGCAGTACTTC. This sequence encodes CASSPELAPSYEQYF.

The rearrangement joins TRBV19 to TRBJ2-5, with D possibly TRBD1 on 6 matching bases. Germline V gene sequence: CDR1 LNHDA, CDR2 SQIVND (reference sequence). The length of the CDR3 is 15 residues. V was shortened by 1 base and J by 1 base, with 10 bases between the two germline ends. The CDR3 DNA sequence: TGTGCCAGTAGTATAGGAGGGGGTATCCAAGAGACCCAGTACTTC. Translating it yields CASSIGGGIQETQYF.

This clone appeared a single time. V and J are TRBV28 and TRBJ2-1, with D tentatively TRBD1 or TRBD2 (7 bases each). CDR1 MDHEN and CDR2 SYDVKM come from the germline V gene. CDR3 length: 14 amino acids. The V end lost 10 bases, the J end lost 5 bases, and 18 bases lay between the germline ends. The CDR3: CAIRGELANNEQFF. The DNA for the CDR3 is TGTGCCATCAGGGGGGAACTAGCGAACAATGAGCAGTTCTTC.

The chain has TRBV6-6 and TRBJ1-2; no firm D call. Germline CDR1 reads MNHNY; CDR2 reads SVGAGI (reference sequence). The CDR3 is 14 residues long. Deletions cut 6 bases from V and 7 bases from J, with 18 bases between. Written as DNA, the CDR3 is TGTGCCAGCAGCACCGGGAGGGAGACTATTGGCTACACCTTC. Protein sequence: CASSTGRETIGYTF.

J is TRBJ1-3 and V is TRBV28; 8 nucleotides align to TRBD1. CDR1 MDHEN and CDR2 SYDVKM come from the germline V gene. The V gene end was trimmed by 2 bases and the J gene end by 0 bases; junction bases not matched to a gene: 6. The CDR3 extends over 17 amino acids. The CDR3 coding sequence is TGTGCCAGCAGTTTACCCTGGACAGGGACCTCTGGAAACACCATATATTTT. Translated, it gives CASSLPWTGTSGNTIYF.

This clone is medium-sized within its sample. The chain is built from TRBV28 and TRBJ1-1; TRBD1 is a possible D gene (5 bases). V lost 7 bases to trimming and J lost 0 bases, with 12 bases between them. The CDR3 contains 14 residues. The germline V gene encodes CDR1 MDHEN and CDR2 SYDVKM. The CDR3 nucleotides read TGTGCCAGCATCAGCGGGGCCCTGAACACTGAAGCTTTCTTT. This sequence encodes CASISGALNTEAFF.

The chain joins TRBV19 to TRBJ1-1; D unresolved. The CDR3 loop spans 17 amino acids. Germline V lookup: CDR1 LNHDA, CDR2 SQIVND (reference sequence). Trimming pared 6 bases from V and 7 bases from J, leaving 27 bases between. The CDR3 spells CASSPTQGRTFGVEAFF. The DNA for the CDR3 is TGTGCCAGTAGCCCCACACAAGGGAGAACTTTTGGTGTTGAAGCTTTCTTT. Based on the CDR3 plus reference TRBV19 and TRBJ1-1, the full variable domain is DGGITQSPKYLFRKEGQNVTLSCEQNLNHDAMYWYRQDPGQGLRLIYYSQIVNDFQKGDIAEGYSVSREKKESFPLTVTSAQKNPTAFYLCASSPTQGRTFGVEAFFGQGTRLTVV.

The V gene is TRBV7-3, the J gene TRBJ2-5; 7 nucleotides agree with TRBD1. The CDR3 is made up of 15 amino acids. Germline CDR1 and CDR2: SGHTA and FQGTGA. V lost 2 bases and J lost 5; bases outside the gene matches: 8. The CDR3 region has the DNA TGTGCCAGCAGCTTACGCGGGCAGGGGGTGGAGACCCAGTACTTC. It is translated as CASSLRGQGVETQYF. The variable domain in full, completed from reference TRBV7-3 and TRBJ2-5, reads GAGVSQTPSNKVTEKGKYVELRCDPISGHTALYWYRQSLGQGPEFLIYFQGTGAADDSGLPNDRFFAVRPEGSVSTLKIQRTERGDSAVYLCASSLRGQGVETQYFGPGTRLLVL.

The V and J genes are TRBV28 and TRBJ2-7; weak D call: TRBD2 (6 bases). There are 16 residues in the CDR3. Trimming took 2 bases from V and 0 from J, leaving 14 bases between them. CDR1 is MDHEN and CDR2 is SYDVKM in the germline V gene. CDR3 nucleotide sequence: TGTGCCAGCAGTTTAGTGGAGCGGGCGAGCTCCTACGAGCAGTACTTC. Amino acids: CASSLVERASSYEQYF.

CDR3 amino acids: CASSKRVLEGKGTYEQYF. The CDR3 nucleotides are TGTGCCAGTAGTAAGAGGGTTTTGGAGGGGAAGGGGACCTACGAGCAGTACTTC. V usage is TRBV19 and J usage is TRBJ2-7; D is perhaps TRBD2 (6 bases). This CDR3 contains 18 residues. The ends were cut back, 4 bases at V and 2 bases at J, with 24 bases in the middle. CDR1 LNHDA and CDR2 SQIVND come from the germline V gene (reference sequence).

CDR3 loop: CASSQEPPQVPNTEAFF. The CDR3 coding sequence is TGCGCCAGCAGTCAAGAGCCCCCACAGGTGCCGAACACTGAAGCTTTCTTT. The genes are TRBV23-1 and TRBJ1-1; TRBD1 might be the D (5 bases). TRBV23-1 is an ORF, and what it does is uncertain. The CDR3 has 17 amino acids. V was pared by 2 bases and J by 1 base, with 17 bases between.

This clone was seen just once. The chain employs TRBV7-8 and TRBJ1-1; 7 nucleotides line up with TRBD1. Trimming at V came to 2 bases and at J to 1 base, leaving 4 bases not matched to a gene. Germline values: CDR1 SGHVS, CDR2 FQNEAQ. The CDR3 consists of 15 residues. The CDR3 nucleotides are TGTGCCAGCAGCTTAAGGGGGCAGAAGAACACTGAAGCTTTCTTT. Amino acids: CASSLRGQKNTEAFF.